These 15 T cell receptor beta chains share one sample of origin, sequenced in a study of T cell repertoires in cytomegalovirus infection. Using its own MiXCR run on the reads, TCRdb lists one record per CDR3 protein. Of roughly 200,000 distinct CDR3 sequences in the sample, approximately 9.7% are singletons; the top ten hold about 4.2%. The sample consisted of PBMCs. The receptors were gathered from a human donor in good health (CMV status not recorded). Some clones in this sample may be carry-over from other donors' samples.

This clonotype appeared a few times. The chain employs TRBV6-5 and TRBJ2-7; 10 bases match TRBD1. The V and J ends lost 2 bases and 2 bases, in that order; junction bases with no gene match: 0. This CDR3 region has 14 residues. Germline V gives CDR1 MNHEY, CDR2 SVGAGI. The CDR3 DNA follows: TGTGCCAGCAGTTACGGGACAGGGGCCTACGAGCAGTACTTC. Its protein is CASSYGTGAYEQYF.

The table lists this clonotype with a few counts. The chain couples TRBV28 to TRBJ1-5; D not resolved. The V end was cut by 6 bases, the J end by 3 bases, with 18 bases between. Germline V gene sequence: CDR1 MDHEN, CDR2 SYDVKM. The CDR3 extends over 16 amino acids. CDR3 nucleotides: TGTGCCAGCAGCCCTTTTGGGAGAGGGATCAATCAGCCCCAGCATTTT. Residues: CASSPFGRGINQPQHF.

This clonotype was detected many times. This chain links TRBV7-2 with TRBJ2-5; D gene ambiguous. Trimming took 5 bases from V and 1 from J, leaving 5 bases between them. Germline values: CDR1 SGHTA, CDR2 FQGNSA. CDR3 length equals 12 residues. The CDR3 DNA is TGTGCCAGCAGCGAGATCCAAGAGACCCAGTACTTC. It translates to CASSEIQETQYF.

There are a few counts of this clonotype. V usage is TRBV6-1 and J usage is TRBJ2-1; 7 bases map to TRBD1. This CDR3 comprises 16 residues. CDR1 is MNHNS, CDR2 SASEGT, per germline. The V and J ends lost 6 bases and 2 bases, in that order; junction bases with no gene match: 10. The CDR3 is CASSPARQGPYNEQFF. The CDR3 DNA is TGTGCCAGCAGCCCCGCCCGACAGGGACCCTACAATGAGCAGTTCTTC.

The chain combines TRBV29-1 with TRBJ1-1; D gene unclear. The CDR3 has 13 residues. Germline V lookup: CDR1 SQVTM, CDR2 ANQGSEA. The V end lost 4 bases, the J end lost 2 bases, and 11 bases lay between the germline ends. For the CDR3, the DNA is TGCAGCGTTGGTTGGCCGGCTAACACTGAAGCTTTCTTT. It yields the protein CSVGWPANTEAFF. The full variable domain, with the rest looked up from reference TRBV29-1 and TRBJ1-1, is SAVISQKPSRDICQRGTSLTIQCQVDSQVTMMFWYRQQPGQSLTLIATANQGSEATYESGFVIDKFPISRPNLTFSTLTVSNMSPEDSSIYLCSVGWPANTEAFFGQGTRLTVV.

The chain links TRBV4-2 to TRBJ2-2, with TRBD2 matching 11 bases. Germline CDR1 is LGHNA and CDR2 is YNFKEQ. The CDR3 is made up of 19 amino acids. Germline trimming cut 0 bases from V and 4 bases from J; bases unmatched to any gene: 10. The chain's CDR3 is CASSQDGVAGGPATGELFF. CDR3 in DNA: TGTGCCAGCAGCCAAGATGGCGTAGCGGGAGGGCCGGCCACCGGGGAGCTGTTTTTT.

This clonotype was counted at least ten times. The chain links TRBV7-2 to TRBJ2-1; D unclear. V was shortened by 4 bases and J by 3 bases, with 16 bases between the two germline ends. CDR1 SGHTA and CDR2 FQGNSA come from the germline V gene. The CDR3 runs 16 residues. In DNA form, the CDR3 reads TGTGCCAGCAGCTCGCCCCCTCTACTTAACTACAATGAGCAGTTCTTC. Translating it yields CASSSPPLLNYNEQFF.

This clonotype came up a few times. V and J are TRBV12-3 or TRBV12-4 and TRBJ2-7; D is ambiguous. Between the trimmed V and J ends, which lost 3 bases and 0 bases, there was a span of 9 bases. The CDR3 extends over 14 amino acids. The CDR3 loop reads CASSLVQYSYEQYF. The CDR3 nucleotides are TGTGCCAGCAGTTTGGTTCAATACTCCTACGAGCAGTACTTC.

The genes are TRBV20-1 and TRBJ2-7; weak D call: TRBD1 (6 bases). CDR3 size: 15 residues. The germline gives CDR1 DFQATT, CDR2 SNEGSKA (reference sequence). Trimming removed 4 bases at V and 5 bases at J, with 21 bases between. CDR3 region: CSAIFGTSGFHEQYF. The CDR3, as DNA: TGCAGTGCTATCTTTGGGACATCAGGTTTCCACGAGCAGTACTTC.

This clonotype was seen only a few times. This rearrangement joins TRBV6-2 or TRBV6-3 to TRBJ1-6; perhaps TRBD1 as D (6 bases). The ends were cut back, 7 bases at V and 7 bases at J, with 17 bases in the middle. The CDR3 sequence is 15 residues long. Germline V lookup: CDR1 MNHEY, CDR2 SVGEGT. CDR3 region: CASNPSGAANSPLHF. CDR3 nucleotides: TGTGCCAGCAACCCCTCGGGGGCCGCCAATTCACCCCTCCACTTT.

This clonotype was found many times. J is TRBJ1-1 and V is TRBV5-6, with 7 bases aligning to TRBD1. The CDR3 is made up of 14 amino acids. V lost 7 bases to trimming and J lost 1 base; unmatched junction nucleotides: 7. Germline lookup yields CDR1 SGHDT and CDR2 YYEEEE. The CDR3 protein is CASLKGTENTEAFF. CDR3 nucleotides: TGTGCCAGCCTAAAGGGGACAGAGAACACTGAAGCTTTCTTT.

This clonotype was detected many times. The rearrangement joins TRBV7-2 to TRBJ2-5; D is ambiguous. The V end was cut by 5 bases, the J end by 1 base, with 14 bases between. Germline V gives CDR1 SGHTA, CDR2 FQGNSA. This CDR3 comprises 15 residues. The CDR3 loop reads CASSLSRTPQETQYF. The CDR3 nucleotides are TGTGCCAGCAGCCTCTCGCGGACGCCCCAAGAGACCCAGTACTTC.

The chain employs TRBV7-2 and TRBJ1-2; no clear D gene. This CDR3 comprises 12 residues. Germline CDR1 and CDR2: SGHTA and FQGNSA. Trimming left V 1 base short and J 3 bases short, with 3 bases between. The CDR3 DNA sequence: TGTGCCAGCAGCTTAGTGGACTATGGCTACACCTTC. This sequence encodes CASSLVDYGYTF.

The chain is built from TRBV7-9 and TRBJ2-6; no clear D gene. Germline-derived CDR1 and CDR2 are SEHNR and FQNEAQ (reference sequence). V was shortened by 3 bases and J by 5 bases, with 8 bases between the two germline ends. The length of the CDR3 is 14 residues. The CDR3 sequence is CASSFPGRANVLTF. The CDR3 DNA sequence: TGTGCCAGCAGCTTCCCGGGTCGGGCCAACGTCCTGACTTTC. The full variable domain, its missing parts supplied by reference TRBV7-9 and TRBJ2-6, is DTGVSQNPRHKITKRGQNVTFRCDPISEHNRLYWYRQTLGQGPEFLTYFQNEAQLEKSRLLSDRFSAERPKGSFSTLEIQRTEQGDSAMYLCASSFPGRANVLTFGAGSRLTVL.

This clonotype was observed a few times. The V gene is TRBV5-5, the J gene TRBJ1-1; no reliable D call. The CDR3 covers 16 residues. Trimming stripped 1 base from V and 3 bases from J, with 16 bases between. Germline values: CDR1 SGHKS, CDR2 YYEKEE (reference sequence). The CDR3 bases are TGTGCCAGCAGCTTGACCCTCGACCGTCTTTACACTGAAGCTTTCTTT. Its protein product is CASSLTLDRLYTEAFF.